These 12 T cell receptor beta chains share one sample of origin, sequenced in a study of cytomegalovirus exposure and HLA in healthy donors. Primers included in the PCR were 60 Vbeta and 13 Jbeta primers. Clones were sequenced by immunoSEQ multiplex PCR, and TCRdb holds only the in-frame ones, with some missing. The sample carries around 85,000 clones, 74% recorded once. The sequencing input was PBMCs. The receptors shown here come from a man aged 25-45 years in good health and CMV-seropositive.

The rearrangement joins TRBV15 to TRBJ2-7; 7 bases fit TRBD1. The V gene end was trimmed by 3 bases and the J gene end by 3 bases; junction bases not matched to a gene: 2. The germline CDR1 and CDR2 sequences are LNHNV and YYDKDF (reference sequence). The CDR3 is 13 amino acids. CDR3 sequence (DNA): TGTGCCACCAGCAGGGGGGACAGCTACGAGCAGTACTTC. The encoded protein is CATSRGDSYEQYF.

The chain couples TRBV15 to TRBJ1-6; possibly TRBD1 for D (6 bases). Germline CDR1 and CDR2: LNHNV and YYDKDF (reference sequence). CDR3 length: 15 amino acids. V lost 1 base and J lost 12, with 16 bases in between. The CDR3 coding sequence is TGTGCCACCAGCAGAGGGGGCCTAGGGGGGGAACCCCTCCACTTT. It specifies CATSRGGLGGEPLHF.

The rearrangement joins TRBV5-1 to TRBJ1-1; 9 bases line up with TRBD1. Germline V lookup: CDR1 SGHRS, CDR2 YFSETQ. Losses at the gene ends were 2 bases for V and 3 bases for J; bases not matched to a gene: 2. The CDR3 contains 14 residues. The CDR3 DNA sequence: TGCGCCAGCAGCTTAGACAGGGGGGACACTGAAGCTTTCTTT. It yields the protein CASSLDRGDTEAFF.

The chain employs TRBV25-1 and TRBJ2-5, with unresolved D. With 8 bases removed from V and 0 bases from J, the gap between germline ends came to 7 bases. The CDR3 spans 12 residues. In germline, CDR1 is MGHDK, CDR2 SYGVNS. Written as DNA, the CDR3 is TGTGCCAGCCTAACAGACCAAGAGACCCAGTACTTC. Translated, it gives CASLTDQETQYF.

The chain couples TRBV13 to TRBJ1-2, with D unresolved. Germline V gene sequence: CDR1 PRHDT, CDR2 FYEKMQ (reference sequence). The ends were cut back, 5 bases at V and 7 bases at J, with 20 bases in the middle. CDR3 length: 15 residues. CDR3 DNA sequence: TGTGCCAGCAGCAACTCATCTATAAATCACCGTGGCTACACCTTC. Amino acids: CASSNSSINHRGYTF.

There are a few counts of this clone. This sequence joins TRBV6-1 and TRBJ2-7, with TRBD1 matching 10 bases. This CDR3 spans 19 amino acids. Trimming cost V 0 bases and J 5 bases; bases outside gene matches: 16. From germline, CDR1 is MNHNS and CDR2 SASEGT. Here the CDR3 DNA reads TGTGCCAGCAGTGAAGCCGGGACAGGGGTCCGCCCCCGGGGTCACGAGCAGTACTTC. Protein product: CASSEAGTGVRPRGHEQYF.

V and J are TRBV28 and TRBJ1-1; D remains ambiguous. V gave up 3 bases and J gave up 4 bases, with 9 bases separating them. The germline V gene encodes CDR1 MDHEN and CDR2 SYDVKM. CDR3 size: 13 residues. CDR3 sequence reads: CASSLRDGTEAFF. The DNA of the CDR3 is TGTGCCAGCAGTTTGCGGGATGGCACTGAAGCTTTCTTT. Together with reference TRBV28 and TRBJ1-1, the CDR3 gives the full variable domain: DVKVTQSSRYLVKRTGEKVFLECVQDMDHENMFWYRQDPGLGLRLIYFSYDVKMKEKGDIPEGYSVSREKKERFSLILESASTNQTSMYLCASSLRDGTEAFFGQGTRLTVV.

The CDR3 coding sequence is TGCGCCAGCAGCCCCCGGACTTCTGAGGCCTACGAGCAGTACTTC. Protein sequence: CASSPRTSEAYEQYF. This sequence joins TRBV5-1 and TRBJ2-7, with a tentative D call TRBD2 (5 bases). The CDR3 consists of 15 residues. Germline V gene lookup returns CDR1 SGHRS and CDR2 YFSETQ. The V and J ends lost 4 bases and 2 bases respectively, with 16 bases between them.

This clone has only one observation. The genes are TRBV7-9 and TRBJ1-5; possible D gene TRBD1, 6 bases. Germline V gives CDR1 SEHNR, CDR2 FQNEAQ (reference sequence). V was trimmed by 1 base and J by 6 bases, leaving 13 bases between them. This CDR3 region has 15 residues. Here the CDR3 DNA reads TGTGCCAGCAGCTTAGGGGACACCGGCAGTCAGCCCCAGCATTTT. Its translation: CASSLGDTGSQPQHF.

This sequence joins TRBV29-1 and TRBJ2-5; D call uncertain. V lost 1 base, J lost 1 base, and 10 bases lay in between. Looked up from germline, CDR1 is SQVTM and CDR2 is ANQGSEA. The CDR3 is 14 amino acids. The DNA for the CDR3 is TGCAGCGTTGAAGGGTTTCCACTCCAAGAGACCCAGTACTTC. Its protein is CSVEGFPLQETQYF.

CDR3 loop: CSPSEADEQYF. The CDR3, as DNA: TGCAGCCCCTCGGAGGCCGACGAGCAGTACTTC. The chain employs TRBV29-1 and TRBJ2-7, with D possibly being TRBD2 (5 bases). Germline-derived CDR1 and CDR2 are SQVTM and ANQGSEA. The CDR3 runs 11 residues. V lost 8 bases and J 5 bases, leaving 13 bases between the germline ends.

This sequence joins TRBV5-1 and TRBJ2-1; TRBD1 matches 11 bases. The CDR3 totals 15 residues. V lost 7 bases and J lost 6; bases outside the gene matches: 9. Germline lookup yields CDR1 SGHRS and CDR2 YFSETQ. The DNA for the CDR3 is TGCGCCAGCTCCAGATCCGGGACAGGGGGCAATGAGCAGTTCTTC. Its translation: CASSRSGTGGNEQFF.